These 8 T cell receptor beta chains were sequenced from one sample in a study of cytomegalovirus exposure and HLA in healthy donors. 60 Vbeta and 13 Jbeta primers were used in PCR. Generated by immunoSEQ multiplex PCR, the TCRdb table keeps only in-frame clones and is missing some. The table gives about 67,000 clones; the top ten clones make up approximately 5.3% of it. Sequencing was done on a sample of PBMCs. Source of these receptors: a woman between 40 and 55 years old in good health and CMV-seropositive.

The rearrangement joins TRBV7-8 to TRBJ2-1, with a tentative D call TRBD1 (5 bases). V was pared by 5 bases and J by 9 bases, with 17 bases between. Per germline, CDR1 SGHVS and CDR2 FQNEAQ. The CDR3 is 14 amino acids. In DNA, the CDR3 is TGTGCCAGCAGCCTCGTTTACGTAGACAGTGAGCAGTTCTTC. This translates into CASSLVYVDSEQFF. The full variable domain, rest sourced from reference TRBV7-8 and TRBJ2-1, is GAGVSQSPRYKVAKRGQDVALRCDPISGHVSLFWYQQALGQGPEFLTYFQNEAQLDKSGLPSDRFFAERPEGSVSTLKIQRTQQEDSAVYLCASSLVYVDSEQFFGPGTRLTVL.

The CDR3: CAGVGDRGYATNEKLFF. The CDR3 nucleotides are TGTGCCGGCGTCGGGGACAGGGGTTATGCAACTAATGAAAAACTGTTTTTT. This chain uses TRBV7-6 with TRBJ1-4; 10 nucleotides match TRBD1. This CDR3 contains 17 residues. The germline CDR1 and CDR2 sequences are SGHVS and FNYEAQ. J lost 0 bases, V lost 11 bases, and 12 bases had no gene match.

The CDR3 reads CASSLNRGNTGELFF. In nucleotides, the CDR3 is TGTGCCAGCAGCTTAAATAGGGGGAACACCGGGGAGCTGTTTTTT. The chain combines TRBV7-3 with TRBJ2-2; weak D call: TRBD1 (5 bases). With 1 base removed from V and 1 base from J, the gap between germline ends came to 7 bases. CDR1 and CDR2 (germline): SGHTA, FQGTGA. CDR3 length: 15 amino acids.

The chain employs TRBV15 and TRBJ2-5; 10 positions match TRBD1. Per the germline V gene, CDR1 is LNHNV and CDR2 is YYDKDF (reference sequence). The CDR3 contains 16 residues. J lost 5 bases, V lost 0 bases, and 6 bases had no gene match. CDR3 region: CATSRDLGQGWETQYF. CDR3 coding DNA: TGTGCCACCAGCAGAGATCTGGGACAGGGGTGGGAGACCCAGTACTTC.

The rearrangement joins TRBV5-4 to TRBJ2-1; possibly TRBD2 for D (5 bases). V lost 4 bases to trimming and J lost 6 bases, with 20 bases between them. The CDR3 consists of 16 residues. CDR1 is SGHNT and CDR2 is YYREEE in the germline V gene (reference sequence). The CDR3 sequence is CASSRPPGKSGNEQFF. DNA for the CDR3: TGTGCCAGCAGCCGTCCTCCGGGGAAATCGGGCAATGAGCAGTTCTTC.

For the CDR3, the DNA is TGTGCCAGTAGTTCCCGGGACTTTTACCGGAACACTGAAGCTTTCTTT. Residues: CASSSRDFYRNTEAFF. The chain uses TRBV19 and TRBJ1-1, with D possibly matching TRBD1 (5 bases). CDR1 LNHDA and CDR2 SQIVND come from the germline V gene (reference sequence). The CDR3 covers 16 residues. Trimming stripped 5 bases from V and 1 base from J, with 17 bases between.

The CDR3 DNA sequence: TGTGCCTGGAGTGTACAGTGGGATACGCAGTATTTT. As protein: CAWSVQWDTQYF. The chain has TRBV30 and TRBJ2-3; D uncertain. CDR3 length equals 12 residues. Germline V gene sequence: CDR1 GTSNPN, CDR2 SVGIG (reference sequence). Trimming pared 0 bases from V and 6 bases from J, leaving 7 bases between.

CDR3: CASSIDRGVVDEQFF. The CDR3 DNA follows: TGTGCCAGTAGTATCGACAGGGGCGTAGTGGATGAGCAGTTCTTC. V is TRBV19 and J is TRBJ2-1; 8 nucleotides agree with TRBD1. With V trimmed by 3 bases and J by 8 bases, 9 bases remained unmatched. The CDR3 spans 15 residues. The germline gives CDR1 LNHDA, CDR2 SQIVND (reference sequence).